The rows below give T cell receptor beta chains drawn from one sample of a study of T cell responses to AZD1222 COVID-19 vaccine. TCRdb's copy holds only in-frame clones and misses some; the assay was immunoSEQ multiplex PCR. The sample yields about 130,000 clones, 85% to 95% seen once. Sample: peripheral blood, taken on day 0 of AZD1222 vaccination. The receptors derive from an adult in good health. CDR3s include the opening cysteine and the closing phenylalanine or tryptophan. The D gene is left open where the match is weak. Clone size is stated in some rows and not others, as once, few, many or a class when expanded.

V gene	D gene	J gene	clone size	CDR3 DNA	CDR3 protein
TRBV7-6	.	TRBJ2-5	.	TGTGCCAGCAGCTTAGAATCAGGTCAAGAGACCCAGTACTTC	CASSLESGQETQYF
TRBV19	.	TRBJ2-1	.	TGTGCCAGTAGTCCCGCCAGGGAGCAGTTCTTC	CASSPAREQFF
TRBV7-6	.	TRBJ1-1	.	TGTGCCAGCACCTCAGGCGTGGAAGCTTTCTTT	CASTSGVEAFF
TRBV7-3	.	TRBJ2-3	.	TGTGCCAGCAGCCCGACGGAAAGCACAGATACGCAGTATTTT	CASSPTESTDTQYF
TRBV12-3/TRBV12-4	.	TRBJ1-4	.	TGTGCCAGTGGAGCCCCCATCGCCGAAAAACTGTTTTTT	CASGAPIAEKLFF
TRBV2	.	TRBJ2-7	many	TGTGCCAGCTCGACGGGGGAAATCGAGCAGTACTTC	CASSTGEIEQYF
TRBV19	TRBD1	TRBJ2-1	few	TGTGCCAGTAGCAAAAACAGGGGTGGCAATGAGCAGTTCTTC	CASSKNRGGNEQFF
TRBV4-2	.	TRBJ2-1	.	TGTGCCAGCAGCCAAGCGTTGGTTCCCGGGGCCGAGCAGTTCTTC	CASSQALVPGAEQFF
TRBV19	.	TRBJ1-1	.	TGTGCCAGTAGTATAGTGGGAAGGTCCATAGTGGGGAACACTGAAGCTTTCTTT	CASSIVGRSIVGNTEAFF
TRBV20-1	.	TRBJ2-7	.	TGCAGTGCTCCAGTTGGTGGGGCGCAGTACTTC	CSAPVGGAQYF
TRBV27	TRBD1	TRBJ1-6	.	TGTGCCAGCAGTTTAGGAGGGACAGGGGGTTTTTCACCCCTCCACTTT	CASSLGGTGGFSPLHF
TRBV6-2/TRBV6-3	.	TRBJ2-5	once	TGTGCCAGCAGTCGCGACATCCAAGAGACCCAGTACTTC	CASSRDIQETQYF
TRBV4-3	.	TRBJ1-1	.	TGCGCCAGCAGCCAAGATGGGGGGGAAGCTTTCTTT	CASSQDGGEAFF
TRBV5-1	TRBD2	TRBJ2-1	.	TGCGCCAGCAGCTTGGAAACACGCGGGGGGGCCGCTGAGCAGTTCTTC	CASSLETRGGAAEQFF
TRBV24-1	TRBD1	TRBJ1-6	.	TGTGCCACCAGTGCCCCGACAGGGCCCCGATCCGCCGCCTATAATTCACCCCTCCACTTT	CATSAPTGPRSAAYNSPLHF
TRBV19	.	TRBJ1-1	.	TGTGCCAGTAGTTTATTTAAAGTGAACACTGAAGCTTTCTTT	CASSLFKVNTEAFF
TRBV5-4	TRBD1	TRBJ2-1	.	TGTGCCAGCAGCTCGTACAGGGGTGAGCAGTTCTTC	CASSSYRGEQFF
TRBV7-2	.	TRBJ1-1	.	TGTGCCAGCAGCCTCAGCCGACCCGGCACTGAAGCTTTCTTT	CASSLSRPGTEAFF
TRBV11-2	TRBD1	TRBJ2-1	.	TGTGCCAGCAGCTTACAGGGGACAGGCGACAATGAGCAGTTCTTC	CASSLQGTGDNEQFF
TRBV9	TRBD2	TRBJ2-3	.	TGTGCCAGCAGCGTCCTAGCGGGGGGGCTGAGCACAGATACGCAGTATTTT	CASSVLAGGLSTDTQYF
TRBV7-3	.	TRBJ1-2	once	TGTGCCAGCAGCTCCCCGAGAGGGACCTTACCCGGGGATGGCTACACCTTC	CASSSPRGTLPGDGYTF
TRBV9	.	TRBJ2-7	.	TGTGCCAGCGGTAAGCGGGTAGGGAGTGAGCAGTACTTC	CASGKRVGSEQYF
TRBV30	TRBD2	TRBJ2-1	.	TGTGCCTGGAGTCTCAGACCTAGCGGGAGGGCCTACAATGAGCAGTTCTTC	CAWSLRPSGRAYNEQFF
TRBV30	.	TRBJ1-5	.	TGTGCCTGGACCTACCCGAGCGGGGGGAAGAGCAATCAGCCCCAGCATTTT	CAWTYPSGGKSNQPQHF
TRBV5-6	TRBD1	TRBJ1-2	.	TGTGCCAGCAATCAAGTTCCGACAGGGGCGGATGGCTACACCTTC	CASNQVPTGADGYTF
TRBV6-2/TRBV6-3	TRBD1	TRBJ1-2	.	TGTGCCAGCAGTTCCATCAGGACAGGAACCAACTATGGCTACACCTTC	CASSSIRTGTNYGYTF
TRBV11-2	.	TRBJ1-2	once	TGTGCCAGCAGCCCTGGGCCGGGTAACTATGGCTACACCTTC	CASSPGPGNYGYTF
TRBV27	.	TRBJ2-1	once	TGTGCCAGCAGTTTCCCAAGGGGGGCCCCCAATGAGCAGTTCTTC	CASSFPRGAPNEQFF